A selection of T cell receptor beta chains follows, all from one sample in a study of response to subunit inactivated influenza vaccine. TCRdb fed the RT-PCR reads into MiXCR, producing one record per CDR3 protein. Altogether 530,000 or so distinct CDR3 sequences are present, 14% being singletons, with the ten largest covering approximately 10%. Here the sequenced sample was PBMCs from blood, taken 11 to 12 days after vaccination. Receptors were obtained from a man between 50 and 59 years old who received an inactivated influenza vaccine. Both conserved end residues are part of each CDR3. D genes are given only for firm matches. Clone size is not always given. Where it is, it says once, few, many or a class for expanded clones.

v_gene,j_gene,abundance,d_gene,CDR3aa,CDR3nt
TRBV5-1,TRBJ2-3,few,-,CASGEGGADTQYF,TGCGCCAGCGGTGAGGGTGGGGCAGATACGCAGTATTTT
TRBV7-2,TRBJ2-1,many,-,CASSLGRNPLYNEQFF,TGTGCCAGCAGCTTAGGTCGGAACCCCTTATACAATGAGCAGTTCTTC
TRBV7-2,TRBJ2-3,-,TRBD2,CASSFSGVPTDTQYF,TGTGCCAGCAGCTTCAGCGGGGTCCCCACAGATACGCAGTATTTT
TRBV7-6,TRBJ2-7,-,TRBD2,CASSQVPGAPTGTRSEQYF,TGTGCCAGCAGCCAAGTCCCCGGGGCACCAACCGGGACTAGATCCGAGCAGTACTTC
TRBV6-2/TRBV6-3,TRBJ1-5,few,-,CASSFPGAYSNQPQHF,TGTGCCAGCAGTTTCCCAGGGGCGTATAGCAATCAGCCCCAGCATTTT
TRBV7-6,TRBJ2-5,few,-,CASIVSTGGGETQYF,TGTGCCAGCATAGTCTCTACAGGGGGAGGGGAGACCCAGTACTTC
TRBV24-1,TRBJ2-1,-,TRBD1,CATSDRDRPNEQFF,TGTGCCACCAGTGATCGGGACAGGCCGAATGAGCAGTTCTTC
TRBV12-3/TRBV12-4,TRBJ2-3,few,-,CASSPLHSDTQYF,TGTGCCAGCAGTCCCCTCCATTCAGATACGCAGTATTTT
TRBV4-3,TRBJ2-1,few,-,CASSQDLWNNEQFF,TGCGCCAGCAGCCAAGATTTGTGGAACAATGAGCAGTTCTTC
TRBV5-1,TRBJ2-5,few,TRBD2,CASSSQRDRETQYF,TGCGCCAGCAGCTCCCAGCGGGATAGGGAGACCCAGTACTTC
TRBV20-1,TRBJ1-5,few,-,CSATGADQPQHF,TGCAGTGCTACGGGGGCTGATCAGCCCCAGCATTTT
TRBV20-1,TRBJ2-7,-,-,CSAKKGGRNYEQYF,TGCAGTGCTAAGAAGGGGGGTCGAAACTACGAGCAGTACTTC
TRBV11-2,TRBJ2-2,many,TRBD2,CASSLNLAGVSGELFF,TGTGCCAGCAGCTTAAATCTAGCGGGGGTGAGCGGGGAGCTGTTTTTT
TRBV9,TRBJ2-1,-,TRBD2,CASSPWTSGAAYNEQFF,TGTGCCAGCAGCCCATGGACTAGCGGGGCAGCCTACAATGAGCAGTTCTTC
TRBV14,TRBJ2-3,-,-,CASSQATSTDTQYF,TGTGCCAGCAGCCAAGCCACTAGCACAGATACGCAGTATTTT
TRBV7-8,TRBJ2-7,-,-,CASSLGALAESSYEQYF,TGTGCCAGCAGCTTAGGGGCCTTAGCGGAAAGCTCCTACGAGCAGTACTTC
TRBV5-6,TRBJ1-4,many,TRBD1,CASSPDRRRGEKLFF,TGTGCCAGCAGCCCGGACAGGAGACGGGGTGAAAAACTGTTTTTT
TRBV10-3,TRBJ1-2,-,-,CAISESRGGYTF,TGTGCCATCAGTGAGTCCCGGGGTGGCTACACCTTC
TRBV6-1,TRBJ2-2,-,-,CASGIGIGSGELFF,TGTGCCAGTGGCATAGGTATTGGATCGGGGGAGCTGTTTTTT
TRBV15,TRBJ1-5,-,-,CATSRPGIDSSNQPQHF,TGTGCCACCAGCAGACCCGGGATCGACAGTAGCAATCAGCCCCAGCATTTT
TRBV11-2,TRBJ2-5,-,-,CASSLGGQRQETQYF,TGTGCCAGCAGCTTAGGGGGTCAGCGCCAAGAGACCCAGTACTTC
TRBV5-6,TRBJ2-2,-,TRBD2,CASSLANSGTGELFF,TGTGCCAGCAGCTTGGCGAATAGCGGGACCGGGGAGCTGTTTTTT
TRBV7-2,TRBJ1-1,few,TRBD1,CASSTRQGSQRGAFF,TGTGCCAGCAGCACTCGACAGGGCTCCCAAAGGGGAGCTTTCTTT
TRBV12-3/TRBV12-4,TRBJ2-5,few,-,CASSLDGARETQYF,TGTGCCAGCAGTTTAGACGGAGCTCGTGAGACCCAGTACTTC
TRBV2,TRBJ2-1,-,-,CASSELQRSGNEQFF,TGTGCCAGCAGTGAATTACAGCGGAGCGGTAATGAGCAGTTCTTC
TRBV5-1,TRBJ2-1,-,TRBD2,CASSETSGRAAEQFF,TGCGCCAGCAGCGAGACTAGCGGGAGGGCGGCTGAGCAGTTCTTC
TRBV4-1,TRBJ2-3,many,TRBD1,CASSQDLGQGMRYTQYF,TGCGCCAGCAGCCAAGATCTTGGACAGGGGATGAGGTATACGCAGTATTTT
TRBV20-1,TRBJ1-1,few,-,CSATDRPFTEAFF,TGCAGTGCCACCGACAGGCCATTCACTGAAGCTTTCTTT
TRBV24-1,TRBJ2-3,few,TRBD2,CATSDPTSGSRYF,TGTGCCACCAGTGATCCCACTAGCGGGAGTCGGTATTTT